These 3 T cell receptor beta chains originate from one sample sequenced in a study of cytomegalovirus exposure and HLA in healthy donors. PCR amplification relied on 60 Vbeta primers (plus 13 Jbeta primers). Here immunoSEQ multiplex PCR was the method, and the copy in TCRdb shows in-frame clones only, minus some. The data contain 95,000 to 150,000 clones, 77% of them singletons. The specimen was PBMCs. Receptors originate from a man younger than 35 in good health and CMV-seropositive.

This chain connects TRBV4-1 to TRBJ2-1; D not certain. This CDR3 comprises 17 residues. Trimming took 2 bases from V and 0 from J, leaving 14 bases between them. Germline lookup yields CDR1 MGHRA and CDR2 YSYEKL. The CDR3 loop reads CASSQRRILSSYNEQFF. The CDR3 bases are TGCGCCAGCAGCCAACGTCGTATCCTGAGCTCCTACAATGAGCAGTTCTTC.

The table lists this clone with a few counts. This sequence joins TRBV28 and TRBJ2-2; 11 nucleotides agree with TRBD2. Trimming at V came to 3 bases and at J to 4 bases, leaving 1 base not matched to a gene. Per the germline V gene, CDR1 is MDHEN and CDR2 is SYDVKM. This CDR3 spans 15 amino acids. DNA of the CDR3: TGTGCCAGCAGTTTTAGCGGGAGGGTCACCGGGGAGCTGTTTTTT. Translation gives CASSFSGRVTGELFF.

This chain joins TRBV5-4 and TRBJ1-6, with D uncertain. V lost 5 bases and J 4 bases, leaving 10 bases between the germline ends. This CDR3 spans 14 amino acids. CDR1 is SGHNT, CDR2 YYREEE, per germline (reference sequence). CDR3: CASRSTEYNSPLHF. CDR3 DNA: TGTGCCAGCAGGAGTACTGAGTATAATTCACCCCTCCACTTT.